This T cell receptor beta chain derives from a study of beta chain features in type 1 diabetes. Study context: In age, gender and cell yields, patients were similar to healthy donors. Findings and limits, study-wide: In all four CD4+ subsets, TCRB CDR3 length was significantly, moderately reduced in type 1 diabetes. VDJ junctions sequenced from type 1 diabetes patients showed fewer insertions and more deletions. The question of HLA type influencing TCRB rearrangement was one that remained unresolved here.

CDR1 is SGHRS, CDR2 YFSETQ, per germline. Trimming cost V 0 bases and J 9 bases; bases outside gene matches: 12. The CDR3 length is 16 residues. This clone was counted between two and nine times. The antigen is undetermined. The authors reverse transcribed all of the isolated RNA, so sequencing captured expressed TCRB transcripts. Libraries were prepared by immunoSEQ multiplex PCR; TCRdb keeps only in-frame clonotypes and omits some of them. The sample records roughly 370,000 clones, roughly 13% being singletons. Sequencing was done on a sample of naive CD4+ T cells from blood. This TCR was sampled from a young man in good health. The chain is built from TRBV5-1 and TRBJ2-3, with 8 positions matching TRBD2. DNA for the CDR3: TGCGCCAGCAGCTTGGGAGCGGGAGCGACGAGGGACACGCAGTATTTT. Translation: CASSLGAGATRDTQYF.